The 25 T cell receptor beta chains listed next were all sequenced from one sample in a study of T-cell reconstitution after alpha-beta-depleted transplantation in children. Unique molecular identifiers were incorporated during preparation of the TCRbeta library. TCRdb re-called the PCR reads with MiXCR, one entry per CDR3 protein. The repertoire holds over 550,000 distinct CDR3 sequences, with roughly a tenth as singletons. The sample was PBMCs from the stem cell graft donor, taken from the stem cell graft. The receptors originated from a human donor who donated a stem cell graft to a child with acute myeloid leukemia.

This clonotype has ten or more counts. The chain has TRBV28 and TRBJ2-1; 7 nucleotides align to TRBD2. Germline-derived CDR1 and CDR2 are MDHEN and SYDVKM. This CDR3 is 16 amino acids long. The J segment lost 6 bases and the V segment lost 3 bases, leaving 11 bases of the junction unmatched. The CDR3 loop reads CASSLGRAQLGNEQFF. The CDR3 coding sequence is TGTGCCAGCAGTTTGGGGAGGGCCCAACTGGGCAATGAGCAGTTCTTC.

The chain carries TRBV7-2 and TRBJ2-5, with 8 positions matching TRBD2. The CDR3 length is 14 residues. Looked up from germline, CDR1 is SGHTA and CDR2 is FQGNSA. V lost 1 base, J lost 9 bases, and 7 bases stayed unmatched. CDR3 amino acids: CASSLELAGWAQYF. The DNA of the CDR3 is TGTGCCAGCAGCTTAGAGCTAGCGGGCTGGGCCCAGTACTTC.

The rearrangement uses TRBV20-1 and TRBJ2-1; D is possibly TRBD2 (5 bases). This CDR3 has 14 residues. Germline values: CDR1 DFQATT, CDR2 SNEGSKA (reference sequence). V was pared by 3 bases and J by 6 bases, with 15 bases between. The CDR3 sequence: CSARTGSALNEQFF. CDR3 sequence (DNA): TGCAGTGCTAGGACCGGTAGCGCTCTCAATGAGCAGTTCTTC.

This clonotype came up once. The chain employs TRBV29-1 and TRBJ1-1; 8 positions agree with TRBD1. V gave up 7 bases and J gave up 8 bases; unmatched junction bases: 12. The CDR3 is 13 residues long. CDR1 is SQVTM and CDR2 is ANQGSEA in the germline V gene. CDR3 in amino acids: CSGRQGAGGEAFF. The CDR3 DNA reads as TGCAGCGGGCGTCAGGGGGCGGGTGGCGAAGCTTTCTTT.

The chain employs TRBV9 and TRBJ2-1; TRBD2 agrees at 7 bases. With V trimmed by 0 bases and J by 5 bases, 11 bases remained unmatched. Germline CDR1 SGDLS, CDR2 YYNGEE. The CDR3 is made up of 17 amino acids. For the CDR3, the DNA is TGTGCCAGCAGCGTAGTCACGGGGGGTGTTAGGGACAATGAGCAGTTCTTC. Amino acid sequence: CASSVVTGGVRDNEQFF.

This clonotype was counted many times. The chain couples TRBV12-5 to TRBJ2-1; no definite D call. The CDR3 totals 16 residues. Trimming removed 1 base from V and 7 bases from J, with 17 bases in between. Germline V gene data show CDR1 as LGHNT and CDR2 as FRNRAP. The CDR3 is CASGLGAWGRLNEQFF. Written as DNA, the CDR3 is TGTGCTAGTGGTTTGGGAGCATGGGGAAGGCTGAATGAGCAGTTCTTC.

J is TRBJ1-3 and V is TRBV20-1; D ambiguous. The CDR3 spans 13 residues. Germline V gene data show CDR1 as DFQATT and CDR2 as SNEGSKA (reference sequence). The V end lost 5 bases, the J end lost 4 bases, and 12 bases lay between the germline ends. As DNA, the CDR3 is TGCAGTGCTCCCCCCCGAGGGGGAAACACCATATATTTT. Translated: CSAPPRGGNTIYF.

The table lists this clonotype with a few counts. This rearrangement joins TRBV4-3 to TRBJ2-7; 10 positions agree with TRBD1. CDR3 length: 15 amino acids. The junction had 2 bases not matched to a gene; V was cut back by 0 bases and J by 3 bases. Looked up from germline, CDR1 is LGHNA and CDR2 is YSLEER. The CDR3 region is CASSQEDRGNYEQYF. CDR3 bases: TGCGCCAGCAGCCAAGAGGACAGGGGGAACTACGAGCAGTACTTC.

This clonotype has ten or more counts. The chain uses TRBV4-3 and TRBJ2-3, with TRBD2 identical over 8 bases. V shed 0 bases, J shed 4 bases, and the junction held 12 bases outside the gene matches. CDR3 length: 18 amino acids. Germline V gene sequence: CDR1 LGHNA, CDR2 YSLEER. The CDR3 DNA reads TGCGCCAGCAGCCAAGATCTTTCGACTAGCGTCACCCCAGATACGCAGTATTTT. This codes for CASSQDLSTSVTPDTQYF.

This chain joins TRBV7-9 and TRBJ2-7; 7 bases are shared with TRBD1. CDR3 length: 14 amino acids. Trimming removed 2 bases from V and 5 bases from J; junction bases left unmatched: 6. The germline V gene has CDR1 SEHNR and CDR2 FQNEAQ (reference sequence). The CDR3 sequence: CASSLLDRGHEQYF. As DNA, the CDR3 is TGTGCCAGCAGCTTATTGGATAGGGGGCACGAGCAGTACTTC.

This clonotype was detected only a few times. The chain carries TRBV7-2 and TRBJ2-6; D unclear. This CDR3 has 20 residues. Looked up from germline, CDR1 is SGHTA and CDR2 is FQGNSA. Trimming took off 0 bases at V and 0 bases at J, with 18 bases between the two ends. Written as DNA, the CDR3 is TGTGCCAGCAGCTTAGCGGGCCAGTCCTTCGCCCACTCTGGGGCCAACGTCCTGACTTTC. It translates to CASSLAGQSFAHSGANVLTF.

This clonotype was seen a handful of times. V and J are TRBV6-2 or TRBV6-3 and TRBJ2-1, with a possible D match to TRBD2 (5 bases). V was pared by 6 bases and J by 0 bases, with 12 bases between. The germline V gene encodes CDR1 MNHEY and CDR2 SVGEGT. The CDR3 contains 15 residues. CDR3 sequence: CASSIGDYSYNEQFF. CDR3 coding DNA: TGTGCCAGCAGCATTGGAGACTACTCCTACAATGAGCAGTTCTTC.

CDR3 sequence (DNA): TGCAGTGCTAGAGGTCCGGACGATAGCAATCAGCCCCAGCATTTT. It codes for CSARGPDDSNQPQHF. This chain joins TRBV20-1 and TRBJ1-5; no reliable D call. The V end lost 1 base, the J end lost 0 bases, and 10 bases lay between the germline ends. Germline V CDR1 and CDR2: DFQATT, SNEGSKA (reference sequence). This CDR3 contains 15 residues.

Of note for this clonotype: Its ends do not fully match the called genes, so a read error is possible. The chain carries TRBV12-3 or TRBV12-4 and TRBJ2-3; 7 nucleotides line up with TRBD2. This CDR3 is 19 amino acids long. CDR3 DNA: TGTACCAGCAGTTTAGAGAATCCGCTAGCGGCACCAACGGGAGATACGCAGTATTTT. Encoded protein: CTSSLENPLAAPTGDTQYF.

The CDR3 region is CASSLFAGALTDTQYF. The CDR3 DNA reads as TGTGCCAGCAGCTTATTTGCGGGAGCGTTGACAGATACGCAGTATTTT. The chain is built from TRBV11-2 and TRBJ2-3; 7 nucleotides agree with TRBD2. The CDR3 extends over 16 amino acids. In germline, CDR1 is SGHAT, CDR2 FQNNGV. The junction had 8 bases not matched to a gene; V was cut back by 2 bases and J by 3 bases.

There are a few counts of this clonotype. The chain uses TRBV30 and TRBJ2-7; no reliable D call. V was trimmed by 0 bases and J by 7 bases, leaving 13 bases between them. Germline CDR1 is GTSNPN and CDR2 is SVGIG (reference sequence). The CDR3 length is 13 residues. CDR3 in DNA: TGTGCCTGGAGTGTACTCGGTCTCGGGGAGCAGTACTTC. Translated: CAWSVLGLGEQYF.

The chain recombines TRBV25-1 with TRBJ2-5, with D possibly being TRBD1 or TRBD2 (5 bases each). The germline V and J ends were trimmed by 3 bases and 5 bases, with 10 bases remaining between them. There are 13 residues in the CDR3. Germline assignment: CDR1 MGHDK and CDR2 SYGVNS. CDR3 in amino acids: CASSELGVETQYF. In nucleotides, the CDR3 is TGTGCCAGCAGTGAGCTGGGGGTGGAGACCCAGTACTTC.

This clonotype was detected ten times or more. The CDR3: CASSQVHSLNNSPLHF. CDR3 DNA: TGCGCCAGCAGCCAAGTTCACAGTCTCAATAATTCACCCCTCCACTTT. The chain combines TRBV4-3 with TRBJ1-6, with D hard to call. Germline V gives CDR1 LGHNA, CDR2 YSLEER. Trimming removed 1 base from V and 5 bases from J, with 12 bases in between. The CDR3 length is 16 residues.

This clonotype was recorded a few times. J is TRBJ1-3 and V is TRBV10-3; no firm D call. The ends were cut back, 6 bases at V and 1 base at J, with 13 bases in the middle. The germline CDR1 and CDR2 sequences are ENHRY and SYGVKD. CDR3 length equals 15 residues. The CDR3 coding sequence is TGTGCCATCAGAACCGGGTCAAAATCTGGAAACACCATATATTTT. Amino acids: CAIRTGSKSGNTIYF.

This clonotype was counted a few times. The genes are TRBV29-1 and TRBJ1-6; 7 bases are shared with TRBD1. The germline CDR1 and CDR2 sequences are SQVTM and ANQGSEA. The CDR3 is 13 amino acids. The ends lost 5 bases at V and 10 bases at J; junction bases unmatched: 8. In DNA form, the CDR3 reads TGCAGCGTTTGGACAGGTCGTGGATCACCCCTCCACTTT. Translated, it gives CSVWTGRGSPLHF. The whole variable domain, remainder taken from reference TRBV29-1 and TRBJ1-6, is SAVISQKPSRDICQRGTSLTIQCQVDSQVTMMFWYRQQPGQSLTLIATANQGSEATYESGFVIDKFPISRPNLTFSTLTVSNMSPEDSSIYLCSVWTGRGSPLHFGNGTRLTVT.

The table lists this clonotype with a few counts. CDR3 DNA sequence: TGTGCCAGCAGTTATCGGACCTTGTGGGCGTCCAGCTCCTACGAGCAGTACTTC. This encodes CASSYRTLWASSSYEQYF. The rearrangement links TRBV6-2 or TRBV6-3 to TRBJ2-7; D is ambiguous. This CDR3 spans 18 amino acids. The V end was cut by 3 bases, the J end by 0 bases, with 21 bases between. The germline V gene encodes CDR1 MNHEY and CDR2 SVGEGT.

This clonotype has more than one count but fewer than ten. V gene TRBV19 combines with J gene TRBJ1-4, with D perhaps TRBD1 (5 bases). Trimming pared 7 bases from V and 4 bases from J, leaving 13 bases between. The length of the CDR3 is 14 residues. Germline V gene lookup returns CDR1 LNHDA and CDR2 SQIVND (reference sequence). The CDR3 region is CASTPDSFNEKLFF. The CDR3 region has the DNA TGTGCCAGTACCCCCGACAGTTTTAATGAAAAACTGTTTTTT.

In this sample, this clonotype turned up many times. This chain links TRBV4-2 with TRBJ1-4; D is ambiguous. This CDR3 contains 13 residues. The V gene's germline CDR1 is LGHNA and CDR2 YNFKEQ. V shed 0 bases and J shed 8 bases, with 7 bases lying between them. The CDR3 protein is CASSQDHREKLFF. The CDR3 DNA is TGTGCCAGCAGCCAAGATCATCGGGAAAAACTGTTTTTT.

The gene calls are TRBV15 and TRBJ1-2; 7 nucleotides agree with TRBD1. Germline V gene data show CDR1 as LNHNV and CDR2 as YYDKDF (reference sequence). After removal of 5 bases from V and 1 base from J, the junction contained 7 bases not matched to a gene. The CDR3 totals 15 residues. The CDR3 loop is CATSRQGGRNYGYTF. The DNA of the CDR3 is TGTGCCACCAGCCGCCAGGGGGGCCGTAACTATGGCTACACCTTC.

In its sample, this clonotype was seen a few times. This chain links TRBV30 with TRBJ1-1; a possible D gene is TRBD1 (5 bases). V lost 4 bases and J 5 bases, leaving 11 bases between the germline ends. CDR3 size: 12 residues. Germline V gene sequence: CDR1 GTSNPN, CDR2 SVGIG (reference sequence). CDR3 loop: CAWMWGGTEAFF. In DNA, the CDR3 is TGTGCCTGGATGTGGGGGGGGACTGAAGCTTTCTTT.